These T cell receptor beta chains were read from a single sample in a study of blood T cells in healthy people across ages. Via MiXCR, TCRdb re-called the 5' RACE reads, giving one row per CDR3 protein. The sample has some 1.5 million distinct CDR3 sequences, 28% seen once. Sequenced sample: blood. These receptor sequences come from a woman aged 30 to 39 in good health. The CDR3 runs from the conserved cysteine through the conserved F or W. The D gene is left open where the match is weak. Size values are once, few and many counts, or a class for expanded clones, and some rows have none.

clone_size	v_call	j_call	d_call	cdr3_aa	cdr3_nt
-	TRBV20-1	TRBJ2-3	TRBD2	CSGRGRRADTQYF	TGCAGTGGCCGCGGGAGGAGGGCAGATACGCAGTATTTT
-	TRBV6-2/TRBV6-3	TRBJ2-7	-	CASSRPPQRNSYEQYF	TGTGCCAGCAGTCGCCCCCCGCAGCGAAACTCCTACGAGCAGTACTTC
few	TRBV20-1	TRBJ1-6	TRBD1	CSARGTQGPDSPLHF	TGCAGTGCTAGGGGTACACAGGGGCCCGATTCACCCCTCCACTTT
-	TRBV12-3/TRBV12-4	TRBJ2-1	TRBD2	CASTKTSCNEQFF	TGTGCCAGCACCAAGACTAGCTGCAATGAGCAGTTCTTC
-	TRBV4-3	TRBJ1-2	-	CASSQGSGGSYGYTF	TGCGCCAGCAGCCAAGGGAGCGGGGGGTCCTATGGCTACACCTTC
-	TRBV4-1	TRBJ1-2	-	CASSQDGGRGNYGCTF	TGCGCCAGCAGCCAAGATGGAGGGAGGGGTAACTATGGCTGCACCTTC
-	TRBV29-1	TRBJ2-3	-	CSGNGPGPDTQYF	TGCAGCGGTAACGGACCGGGCCCAGATACGCAGTATTTT
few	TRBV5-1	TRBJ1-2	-	CASSLEAGSDGYTF	TGCGCCAGCAGCTTGGAGGCAGGTAGTGACGGCTACACCTTC
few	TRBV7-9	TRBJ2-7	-	CASSLGGRGGEQYF	TGTGCCAGCAGCTTAGGTGGACGAGGAGGCGAGCAGTACTTC
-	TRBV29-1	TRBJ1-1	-	CSVDRMGGTEAFF	TGCAGCGTTGATCGGATGGGAGGAACTGAAGCTTTCTTT